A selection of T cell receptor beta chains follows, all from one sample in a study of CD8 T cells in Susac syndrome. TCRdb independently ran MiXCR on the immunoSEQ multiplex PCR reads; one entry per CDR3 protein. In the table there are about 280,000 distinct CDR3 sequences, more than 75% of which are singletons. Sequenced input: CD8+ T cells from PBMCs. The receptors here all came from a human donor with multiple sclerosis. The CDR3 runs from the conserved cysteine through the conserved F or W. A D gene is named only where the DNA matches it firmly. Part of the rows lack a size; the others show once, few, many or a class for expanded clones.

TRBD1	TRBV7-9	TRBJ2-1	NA	TGTGCCAGCAGCCCAGGAGGGGGGACAGGGTACGGTGAGCAGTTCTTC	CASSPGGGTGYGEQFF
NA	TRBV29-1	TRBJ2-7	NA	TGCAGCGTACTTCGCGGGGGACAGAGGGGAGTGGAGCAGTACTTC	CSVLRGGQRGVEQYF
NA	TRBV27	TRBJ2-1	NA	TGTGCCAGCAGTCCGCCCAGGGATCGGGGCAATGAGCAGTTCTTC	CASSPPRDRGNEQFF
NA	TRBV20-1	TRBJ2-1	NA	TGCAGTGCTGACCGGGGAGGCTATGAGCAGTTCTTC	CSADRGGYEQFF
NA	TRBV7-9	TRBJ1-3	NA	TGTGCCAGCAGCCAACGGTTAAACACCATATATTTT	CASSQRLNTIYF
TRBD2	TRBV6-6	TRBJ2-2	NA	TGTGCCCTTAATACCGGGGGGGCCCTCACCGGGGAGCTGTTTTTT	CALNTGGALTGELFF
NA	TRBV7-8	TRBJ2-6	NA	TGTGCCAGCAGCTTAGTTTTAAAGGGGGGGTTCATCTCTGGGGCCAACGTCCTGACTTTC	CASSLVLKGGFISGANVLTF
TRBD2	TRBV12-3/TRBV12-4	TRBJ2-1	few	TGTGCCAGCAGTTTCGGGACTAGCAATGAGCAGTTCTTC	CASSFGTSNEQFF
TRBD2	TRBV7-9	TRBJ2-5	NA	TGTGCCAGCAGCTACCGACTAGCGGGAGGGGGGGATCGAGAGACCCAGTACTTC	CASSYRLAGGGDRETQYF
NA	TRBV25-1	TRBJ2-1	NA	TGTGCCGCAGGACGAGCGGGTTTGAGCTCCTACAATGAGCAGTTCTTC	CAAGRAGLSSYNEQFF
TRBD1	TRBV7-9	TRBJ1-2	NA	TGTGCCAGCCCCATCCCCGGGGACAGGAGCTATGGCTACACCTTC	CASPIPGDRSYGYTF
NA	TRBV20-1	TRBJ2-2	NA	TGCAGTGCTAGAGTGGCCAGCGGGTCCCCCAACACCGGGGAGCTGTTTTTT	CSARVASGSPNTGELFF
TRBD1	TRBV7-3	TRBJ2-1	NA	TGTGCCAGCAGCTTAAGGGGGCGAACAGGGGAGTACAATGAGCAGTTCTTC	CASSLRGRTGEYNEQFF
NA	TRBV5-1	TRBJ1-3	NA	TGCGCCATCCTGATCGCTGGAAACACCATATATTTT	CAILIAGNTIYF
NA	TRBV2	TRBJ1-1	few	TGTGCCAGCAGGACGGACGGTAAGAACACTGAAGCTTTCTTT	CASRTDGKNTEAFF
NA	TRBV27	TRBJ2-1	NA	TGTGCCAGCAGTTTACCGGGCTCCTACAATGAGCAGTTCTTC	CASSLPGSYNEQFF
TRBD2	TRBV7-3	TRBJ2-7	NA	TGTGCCAGCAGCTTAGGGACTAGGGCTGACGAGCAGTACTTC	CASSLGTRADEQYF
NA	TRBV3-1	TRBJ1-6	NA	TGTGCCAGCAGCCAAGACCCCAGGGTAGAGAGCTCCTATAATTCACCCCTCCACTTT	CASSQDPRVESSYNSPLHF
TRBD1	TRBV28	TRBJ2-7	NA	TGTGCCAGCAGGGGACAGGGGGGTCTCGCCTCCTACGAGCAGTACTTC	CASRGQGGLASYEQYF
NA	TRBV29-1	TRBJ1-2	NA	TGCAGCGTTGATTGGGGCTCCTATGGCTACACCTTC	CSVDWGSYGYTF
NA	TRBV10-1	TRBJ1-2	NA	TGCGCCAGCAGTGAGTCTGAGGGATATGGCTACACCTTC	CASSESEGYGYTF
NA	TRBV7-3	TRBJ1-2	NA	TGTGCCAGCAGCTTAAAGAGCAGGGTCCTTCATGGCTACACCTTC	CASSLKSRVLHGYTF
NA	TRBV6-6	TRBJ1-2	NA	TGTGCCAGCAATATAAACAGGGAGCCCGCTGCCTTC	CASNINREPAAF
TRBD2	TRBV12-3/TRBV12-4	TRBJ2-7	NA	TGTGCCAGCAGTGCACACCTACTAGCGGGAGAAGCCGAGCAGTACTTC	CASSAHLLAGEAEQYF
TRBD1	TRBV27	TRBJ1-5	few	TGTGCCAGCAGTGTACAGGGGGCGGGTCAGCCCCAGCATTTT	CASSVQGAGQPQHF
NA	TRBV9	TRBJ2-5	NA	TGTGCCAGCAGCGGGAGCGGGTCGAGCCCCAGGGAGACCCAGTACTTC	CASSGSGSSPRETQYF
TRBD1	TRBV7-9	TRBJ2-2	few	TGTGCCAGCAGGGACAGGGGGTCCGGGGAGCTGTTTTTT	CASRDRGSGELFF
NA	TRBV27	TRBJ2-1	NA	TGTGCCAGCAGTTTAAACGGAAACAATGAGCAGTTCTTC	CASSLNGNNEQFF
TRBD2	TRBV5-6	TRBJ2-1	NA	TGTGCCAGCAGCCGGACTAGTCAATACAATGAGCAGTTCTTC	CASSRTSQYNEQFF
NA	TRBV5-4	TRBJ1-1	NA	TGTGCCAGCAGCGGCAGGGGGAACACTGAAGCTTTCTTT	CASSGRGNTEAFF
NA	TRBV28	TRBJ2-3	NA	TGTGCCAGCAGCCCGAACTCACTCGTAGATACGCAGTATTTT	CASSPNSLVDTQYF
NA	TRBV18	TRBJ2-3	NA	TGTGCCAGCTCATCGACCTCGGGTGAAGGGGAGGCTGATACGCAGTATTTT	CASSSTSGEGEADTQYF
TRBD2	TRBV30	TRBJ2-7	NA	TGTGCCTGGACGATGGGGGGGGAGCAGTACTTC	CAWTMGGEQYF
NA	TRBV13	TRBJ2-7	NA	TGTGCCAGCAGTCTCGGGACAATGGTTGGCGAGCAGTACTTC	CASSLGTMVGEQYF
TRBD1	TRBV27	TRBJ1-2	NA	TGTGCCAGCAGTTTCAAAGGGGGCGTCTATGGCTACACCTTC	CASSFKGGVYGYTF
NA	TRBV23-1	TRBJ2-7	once	TGCGCCAGCAGTGCGTGGGGAGCCTCCTACGAGCAGTACTTC	CASSAWGASYEQYF
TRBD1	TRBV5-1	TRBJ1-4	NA	TGCGCCAGCAGCTCAGGTGGGGACAGTAATGAAAAACTGTTTTTT	CASSSGGDSNEKLFF
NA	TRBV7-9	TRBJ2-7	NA	TGTGCCAGCTTAGGACAAAGCTCCTACGAGCAGTACTTC	CASLGQSSYEQYF
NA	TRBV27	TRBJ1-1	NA	TGTGCCAGCAGTTCGGCCGGGGGCGCGGGCACTGAAGCTTTCTTT	CASSSAGGAGTEAFF
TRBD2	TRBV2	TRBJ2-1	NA	TGTGCCAGCAGGCAGACTAGCGGGAGAGTCTACAATGAGCAGTTCTTC	CASRQTSGRVYNEQFF
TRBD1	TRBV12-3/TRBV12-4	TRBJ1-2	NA	TGTGCCAGCAGTTTAGGGACAGGTCGCGCTTTTGGCTACACCTTC	CASSLGTGRAFGYTF
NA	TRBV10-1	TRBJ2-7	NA	TGCGCCAGCAGTGAAAGGGGTTACGAGCAGTACTTC	CASSERGYEQYF
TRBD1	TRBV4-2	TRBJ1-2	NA	TGTGCCAGCAGCCAAGAAGACGGGACGTGGGGACAGGCAGAGGGGGGCTATGGCTACACCTTC	CASSQEDGTWGQAEGGYGYTF
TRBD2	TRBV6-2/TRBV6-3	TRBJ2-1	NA	TGTGCCAGCAGGGGCGGGACTAGCGCATCCTACAATGAGCAGTTCTTC	CASRGGTSASYNEQFF
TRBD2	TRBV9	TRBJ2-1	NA	TGTGCCAGCAGCGTAGGAAAAAGGACTAGCGGTGGGGGGTCTCACAATGAGCAGTTCTTC	CASSVGKRTSGGGSHNEQFF
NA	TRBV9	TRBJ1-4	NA	TGTGCCAGCAGCCCGGACGTGGGGGATTTAGGTAAACTGTTTTTT	CASSPDVGDLGKLFF
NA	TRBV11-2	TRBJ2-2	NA	TGTGCCAGCAGCTTAGTCGGTGGGATCTCCGGGGAGCTGTTTTTT	CASSLVGGISGELFF
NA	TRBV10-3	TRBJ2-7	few	TGTGCCATCCAAGGGGGGGTCCTAGGCGAGCAGTACTTC	CAIQGGVLGEQYF
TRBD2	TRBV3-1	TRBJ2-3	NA	TGTGCCAGCAGCTCAAGCGGGAGGGTAGATACGCAGTATTTT	CASSSSGRVDTQYF
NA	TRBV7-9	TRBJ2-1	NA	TGTGCCAGCAGCTTACGGGGCATTGAGCAGTTCTTC	CASSLRGIEQFF
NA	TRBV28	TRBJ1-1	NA	TGTGCCACCAACCGCGCAGAAGCTTTCTTT	CATNRAEAFF
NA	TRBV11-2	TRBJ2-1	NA	TGTGCCAGCAGCCCGACTGGGGGGTCCCAGCAGTTCTTC	CASSPTGGSQQFF
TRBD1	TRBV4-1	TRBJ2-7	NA	TGCGCCAGCAGCCAAGGCCCCGGGACAGGCTACGAGCAGTACTTC	CASSQGPGTGYEQYF